This TCR beta chain emerged from a study of blood T cells in healthy people across ages. This clonotype was picked up a small number of times. Per individual sample, total RNA of at least 6 micrograms was extracted. The CDR3 extends over 12 amino acids. The germline CDR1 and CDR2 sequences are SGHAT and FQNNGV. The V and J ends lost 1 base and 9 bases respectively, with 6 bases between them. It was with a sample-barcoded 5' primer and a J-beta primer mix that a second PCR of roughly 6 to 11 cycles was run. TCRdb independently ran MiXCR on the 5' RACE reads; one entry per CDR3 protein. The sample consists of fewer than 1,200,000 distinct CDR3 sequences, less than 25% of them appearing once. The same data also contributed to another study, on T cells of mothers and their children.

The specimen was blood. V is TRBV11-2 and J is TRBJ2-2, with D uncertain. This TCR came from a girl aged 2 to 10 in good health. DNA for the CDR3: TGTGCCAGCAGCTTAGCTGCATGGGAGCTGTTTTTT. This sequence encodes CASSLAAWELFF.